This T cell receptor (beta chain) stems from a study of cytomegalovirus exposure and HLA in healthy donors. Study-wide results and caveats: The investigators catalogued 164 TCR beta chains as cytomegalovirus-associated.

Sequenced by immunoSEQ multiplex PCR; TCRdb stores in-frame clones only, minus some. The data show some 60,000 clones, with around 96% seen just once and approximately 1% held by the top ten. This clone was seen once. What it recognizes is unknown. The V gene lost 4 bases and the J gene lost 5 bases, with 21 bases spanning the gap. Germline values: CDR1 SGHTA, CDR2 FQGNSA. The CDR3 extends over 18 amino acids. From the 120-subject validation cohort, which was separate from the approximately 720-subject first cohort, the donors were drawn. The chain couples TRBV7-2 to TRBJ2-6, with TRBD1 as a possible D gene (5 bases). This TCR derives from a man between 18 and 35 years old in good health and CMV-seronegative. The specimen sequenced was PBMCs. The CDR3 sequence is CASSCPYRGQSRANVLTF. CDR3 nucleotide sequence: TGTGCCAGCAGCTGCCCCTACAGAGGACAAAGTCGGGCCAACGTCCTGACTTTC.